This entry is about one T cell receptor (beta chain). Its antigen is undetermined. Other DNA variants within this sample encode the same CDR3. TCRdb's copy holds only in-frame clones and misses some; the assay was immunoSEQ multiplex PCR. This sample has tens of thousands of clones, with roughly 90% found just once. Germline assignment: CDR1 SNHLY and CDR2 FYNNEI. The V and J ends lost 10 bases and 4 bases, in that order; junction bases with no gene match: 5. The length of the CDR3 is 13 residues. These data come from a study of graft-versus-host responses after intestinal transplantation. Study-wide findings and caveats: Elevated graft-versus-host to host-versus-graft clonal ratios in allografts were recorded for patients with graft-donor T cell macrochimerism. Researchers found peak circulating GvH clone levels linked to early post-transplant HvG declines.

J is TRBJ2-7 and V is TRBV2; TRBD2 aligns across 12 bases. The material sequenced was unstimulated CD8+ T cells sorted from spleen or lymph node cells, taken before intestinal transplant. The clonotype originates from a human donor who received an intestinal transplant. CDR3 loop: CAIQTSGRYEQYF. CDR3 in DNA: TGTGCCATCCAGACTAGCGGGAGATACGAGCAGTACTTC.